This T cell receptor (beta chain) was observed in a study of human T cells and chemical hapten exposure. Germline lookup yields CDR1 SQVTM and CDR2 ANQGSEA. The germline V and J ends were trimmed by 5 bases and 5 bases, with 9 bases remaining between them. CDR3 length equals 11 residues. The time point here: patch test 3, about 24 weeks after DPC sensitization. The treatment was: therapeutic diphenylcyclopropenone sensitization with weekly scalp DPC. Whole blood, unfractionated, served as the material for total RNA extraction. One entry per CDR3 protein results from TCRdb running MiXCR on the RACE reads. The sample contains 55,000 to 80,000 distinct CDR3 sequences, approximately 11% of which appear only once. This clonotype was seen a handful of times.

This clonotype was obtained from a woman younger than 45 with alopecia areata. Some clones in this sample may be carry-over from other donors' samples. This rearrangement joins TRBV29-1 to TRBJ2-5, with D hard to call. The source was whole blood, collected in connection with sensitization to the hapten diphenylcyclopropenone (DPC). The CDR3 nucleotides read TGCAGCGTTAAGCTGGGGGAGACCCAGTACTTC. Its protein product is CSVKLGETQYF.